Listed below are T cell receptor beta chains from one sample, sequenced in a study of human CD8 memory T cell subsets. One entry per CDR3 protein, without DNA, is what TCRdb gives after re-calling the 5' RACE reads. The sample totals several thousand distinct CDR3 sequences. The sequenced material came from CD8+ T cells from PBMCs. The source of these receptors is a human donor in good health. Both conserved end residues are part of each CDR3. The size of a clone is reported for some rows only, either as once, few or many, or as a class for expanded clones.

j_call v_call clone_size cdr3_aa
TRBJ2-1 TRBV11-2 NA CASSPFTSGGHEQFF
TRBJ2-7 TRBV6-1 NA CASSAGWGVHEQYF
TRBJ2-1 TRBV7-6 NA CASSFSGRPHNEQFF
TRBJ2-3 TRBV2 NA CASKAGRSDTQYF
TRBJ2-3 TRBV2 NA CASSDSSNTDTQYF
TRBJ2-7 TRBV3-1 NA CASSQVRGNEQYF
TRBJ2-7 TRBV20-1 NA CSAPPLGTTYEQYF
TRBJ2-2 TRBV14 NA CASSQGLSLTGELFF
TRBJ2-7 TRBV29-1 medium-sized CSVEQTVGGEQYF
TRBJ2-7 TRBV28 NA CASEPTQRGLTYEQYF
TRBJ2-7 TRBV18 NA CASSGRDVYEQYF
TRBJ1-6 TRBV4-1 NA CASSIGGLDNSPLHF
TRBJ2-1 TRBV7-9 NA CASSERDRPVDEQFF
TRBJ2-7 TRBV18 NA CASSFRDRDEQYF
TRBJ2-3 TRBV3-1 NA CASTPRGLSDTQYF
TRBJ2-4 TRBV15 NA CATSRDTNIQYF
TRBJ1-6 TRBV14 NA CASSHGFVFQDSPLHF
TRBJ2-3 TRBV5-4 NA CASSLDNTDTQYF
TRBJ1-1 TRBV29-1 medium-sized CSVEKRGTGSPVEAFF
TRBJ2-7 TRBV28 NA CASSLSRLAGGYEQYF
TRBJ2-3 TRBV7-8 medium-sized CASSPGLTSDTQYF
TRBJ2-1 TRBV24-1 NA CATLGARPPPNEQFF
TRBJ2-7 TRBV6-1 NA CASSEGTPRWGYQQYF
TRBJ2-1 TRBV24-1 NA CATSDSRVTGLNEQFF
TRBJ2-2 TRBV25-1 NA CASSEPTVNTGELFF
TRBJ2-1 TRBV4-1 NA CASSLRDSYNEQFF